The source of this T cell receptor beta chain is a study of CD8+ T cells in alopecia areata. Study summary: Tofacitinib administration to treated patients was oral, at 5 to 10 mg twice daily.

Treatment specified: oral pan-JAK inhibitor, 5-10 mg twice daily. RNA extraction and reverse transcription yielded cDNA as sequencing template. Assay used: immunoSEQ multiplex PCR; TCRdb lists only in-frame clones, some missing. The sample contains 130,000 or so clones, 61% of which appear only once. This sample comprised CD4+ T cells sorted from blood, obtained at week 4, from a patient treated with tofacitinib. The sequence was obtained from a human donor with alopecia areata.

CDR3 sequence (DNA): TGTGCCTGGCAGGGTCCGGACTATGGCTACACCTTC. Translating gives CAWQGPDYGYTF. The chain has TRBV30 and TRBJ1-2, with TRBD1 as a possible D gene (5 bases). The CDR3 has 12 amino acids. Germline CDR1 and CDR2: GTSNPN and SVGIG (reference sequence). V was trimmed by 5 bases and J by 3 bases, leaving 10 bases between them.